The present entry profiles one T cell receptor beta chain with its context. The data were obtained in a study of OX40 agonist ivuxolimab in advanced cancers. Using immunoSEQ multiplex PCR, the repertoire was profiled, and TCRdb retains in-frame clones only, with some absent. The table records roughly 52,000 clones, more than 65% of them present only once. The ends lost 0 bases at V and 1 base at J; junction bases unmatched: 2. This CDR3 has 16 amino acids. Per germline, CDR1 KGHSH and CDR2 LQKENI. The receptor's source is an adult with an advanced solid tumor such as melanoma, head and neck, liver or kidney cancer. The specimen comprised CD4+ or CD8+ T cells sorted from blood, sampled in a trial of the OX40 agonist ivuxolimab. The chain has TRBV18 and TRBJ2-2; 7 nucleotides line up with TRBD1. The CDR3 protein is CASSPPTGLNTGELFF. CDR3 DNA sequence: TGTGCCAGCTCACCACCGACAGGGTTGAACACCGGGGAGCTGTTTTTT.